What follows are 18 T cell receptor beta chains derived from one specimen sequenced in a study of blood T cells in healthy people across ages. A J-beta primer mix and a sample-barcoded 5' primer were used in a second PCR of about 7 to 12 cycles. TCRdb reprocessed the 5' RACE reads via MiXCR and lists one record per CDR3 protein. The repertoire holds 780,000 or so distinct CDR3 sequences, approximately 53% seen once, with 20% to 30% in the top ten. The sequenced sample consisted of blood. All receptors come from a man aged 40-49 years in good health.

This clonotype was seen just once. The rearrangement joins TRBV28 to TRBJ2-5; tentatively, D is TRBD1 or TRBD2 (7 bases each). Trimming pared 6 bases from V and 4 bases from J, leaving 15 bases between. This CDR3 spans 14 amino acids. Germline V lookup: CDR1 MDHEN, CDR2 SYDVKM. This CDR3 reads CASSHDREGETQYF. Here the CDR3 DNA reads TGTGCCAGCAGCCATGACAGGGAGGGAGAGACCCAGTACTTC.

The chain employs TRBV5-1 and TRBJ1-2; weak D call: TRBD1 (6 bases). V lost 4 bases to trimming and J lost 5 bases, with 12 bases between them. Germline V CDR1 and CDR2: SGHRS, YFSETQ. This CDR3 contains 13 residues. Written as DNA, the CDR3 is TGCGCCAGCAGCGAAAATACAGGGTATGGCTACACCTTC. As protein: CASSENTGYGYTF.

This rearrangement joins TRBV29-1 to TRBJ1-2, with a possible D match to TRBD1 (5 bases). The CDR3 loop spans 15 amino acids. Trimming pared 2 bases from V and 7 bases from J, leaving 20 bases between. CDR1 SQVTM and CDR2 ANQGSEA come from the germline V gene. The CDR3 reads CSVERAGRMRSGYTF. CDR3 DNA sequence: TGCAGCGTTGAAAGAGCAGGGAGAATGCGGAGTGGCTACACCTTC.

The chain combines TRBV5-1 with TRBJ2-7, with D tentatively TRBD1 (6 bases). The CDR3 spans 14 residues. V was pared by 0 bases and J by 2 bases, with 9 bases between. The V gene's germline CDR1 is SGHRS and CDR2 YFSETQ. This CDR3 reads CASSLEGQAYEQYF. The CDR3 nucleotides are TGCGCCAGCAGCTTGGAGGGACAAGCCTACGAGCAGTACTTC.

The chain links TRBV12-3 or TRBV12-4 to TRBJ1-6, with D hard to call. V lost 7 bases to trimming and J lost 0 bases, with 10 bases between them. There are 15 residues in the CDR3. The CDR3 DNA reads as TGTGCCAGCACCCGGTCCAGCTCCTATAATTCACCCCTCCACTTT. Translating gives CASTRSSSYNSPLHF.

The V and J genes are TRBV30 and TRBJ1-4; a weak D match, TRBD1 (5 bases). The length of the CDR3 is 13 residues. Germline V gene lookup returns CDR1 GTSNPN and CDR2 SVGIG (reference sequence). V was trimmed by 2 bases and J by 5 bases, leaving 9 bases between them. In DNA, the CDR3 is TGTGCCTGGAGTCGGGGCCCAAATGAAAAACTGTTTTTT. Amino acids: CAWSRGPNEKLFF.

This clonotype occurred a few times. The chain combines TRBV2 with TRBJ1-6, with TRBD1 matching over 8 bases. The CDR3 contains 16 residues. J lost 8 bases, V lost 1 base, and 7 bases had no gene match. Germline V gene lookup returns CDR1 SNHLY and CDR2 FYNNEI. As DNA, the CDR3 is TGTGCCAGCAGTGAAGAGGGGCAGGGGGCGCATTCACCCCTCCACTTT. Translation: CASSEEGQGAHSPLHF.

This rearrangement joins TRBV2 to TRBJ2-1, with a possible D match to TRBD2 (7 bases). CDR3 length: 15 amino acids. V was cut by 7 bases and J by 5 bases, with 18 bases left in between. Germline CDR1 reads SNHLY; CDR2 reads FYNNEI. Here the CDR3 DNA reads TGTGCCAGCACCCAGTGGGGGAGGGGGAACAATGAGCAGTTCTTC. This codes for CASTQWGRGNNEQFF.

The rearrangement links TRBV12-3 or TRBV12-4 to TRBJ1-6; 8 nucleotides line up with TRBD1. The length of the CDR3 is 13 residues. The DNA of the CDR3 is TGTGCGACAACAGGGGGTGGTAATTCACCCCTCCACTTT. This gives the protein CATTGGGNSPLHF.

The chain couples TRBV4-1 to TRBJ1-1; D unresolved. The germline V and J ends were trimmed by 0 bases and 8 bases, with 10 bases remaining between them. CDR1 is MGHRA and CDR2 is YSYEKL in the germline V gene. The CDR3 totals 13 residues. Written as DNA, the CDR3 is TGCGCCAGCAGCCAAGAAAGGGATATCGAAGCTTTCTTT. Translated, it gives CASSQERDIEAFF.

The chain employs TRBV29-1 and TRBJ2-1; D assignment may be TRBD1 or TRBD2 (5 bases each). This CDR3 is built from 15 residues. The germline gives CDR1 SQVTM, CDR2 ANQGSEA. Trimming removed 6 bases at V and 3 bases at J, with 18 bases between. DNA of the CDR3: TGCAGCGTCGGTTGGGGTGGGACCAACTACAATGAGCAGTTCTTC. It codes for CSVGWGGTNYNEQFF.

This clonotype was recorded a few times. The gene calls are TRBV7-9 and TRBJ2-1; either TRBD1 or TRBD2 may fit D (5 bases each). The CDR3 loop spans 16 amino acids. Trimming left V 5 bases short and J 4 bases short, with 18 bases between. From germline, CDR1 is SEHNR and CDR2 FQNEAQ (reference sequence). CDR3 in amino acids: CASSPQGTAGYNEQFF. CDR3 DNA sequence: TGTGCCAGCAGCCCGCAAGGGACCGCAGGGTACAATGAGCAGTTCTTC.

The chain employs TRBV5-1 and TRBJ1-6; weak D call: TRBD1 (5 bases). CDR3 length equals 17 residues. The V gene's germline CDR1 is SGHRS and CDR2 YFSETQ. The V gene lost 0 bases and the J gene lost 8 bases, with 18 bases spanning the gap. Here the CDR3 reads CASSLDSVGRSDSPLHF. The CDR3 DNA sequence: TGCGCCAGCAGCTTGGATTCGGTGGGACGGTCGGATTCACCCCTCCACTTT. Using reference TRBV5-1 and TRBJ1-6 for the parts outside the CDR3, the full variable domain is KAGVTQTPRYLIKTRGQQVTLSCSPISGHRSVSWYQQTPGQGLQFLFEYFSETQRNKGNFPGRFSGRQFSNSRSEMNVSTLELGDSALYLCASSLDSVGRSDSPLHFGNGTRLTVT.

This clonotype was counted between two and nine times. This rearrangement joins TRBV28 to TRBJ2-6, with D maybe TRBD2 (6 bases). The CDR3 is made up of 16 amino acids. Germline-derived CDR1 and CDR2 are MDHEN and SYDVKM. CDR3 sequence (DNA): TGTTCCACTAATCGGGGAGGACCTTCTGGGGCCAACGTCCTGACTTTC. It encodes CSTNRGGPSGANVLTF. The variable domain in full, completed from reference TRBV28 and TRBJ2-6, reads DVKVTQSSRYLVKRTGEKVFLECVQDMDHENMFWYRQDPGLGLRLIYFSYDVKMKEKGDIPEGYSVSREKKERFSLILESASTNQTSMYLCSTNRGGPSGANVLTFGAGSRLTVL.

The chain uses TRBV6-1 and TRBJ2-2; D uncertain. The CDR3 sequence is 14 residues long. Looked up from germline, CDR1 is MNHNS and CDR2 is SASEGT. V was clipped by 2 bases and J by 2 bases, with 6 bases between them. CDR3 DNA sequence: TGTGCCAGCAGTGAACAGAGCAACACCGGGGAGCTGTTTTTT. Protein sequence: CASSEQSNTGELFF.

The genes are TRBV9 and TRBJ1-1, with D maybe TRBD1 (6 bases). Germline V gene data show CDR1 as SGDLS and CDR2 as YYNGEE. V gave up 4 bases and J gave up 0 bases, with 13 bases separating them. The CDR3 is made up of 15 amino acids. The DNA of the CDR3 is TGTGCCAGCAGCCCCCGGACAGACATGAACACTGAAGCTTTCTTT. Translation gives CASSPRTDMNTEAFF.

The gene calls are TRBV7-2 and TRBJ2-5; 13 bases agree with TRBD2. After removal of 0 bases from V and 9 bases from J, the junction contained 1 base not matched to a gene. The CDR3 sequence is 14 residues long. The germline gives CDR1 SGHTA, CDR2 FQGNSA. DNA for the CDR3: TGTGCCAGCAGCTTAGCTGGGACTAGCGGGGCCCAGTACTTC. Translating it yields CASSLAGTSGAQYF.

The table lists this clonotype with a few counts. The V call is TRBV4-1, the J call TRBJ1-5; the D is unclear. CDR1 and CDR2 (germline): MGHRA, YSYEKL. Trimming removed 1 base at V and 6 bases at J, with 16 bases between. The CDR3 sequence is 16 residues long. The CDR3 sequence: CASSQGFGSLGQPQHF. In DNA, the CDR3 is TGCGCCAGCAGCCAAGGTTTTGGTTCTCTCGGTCAGCCCCAGCATTTT.